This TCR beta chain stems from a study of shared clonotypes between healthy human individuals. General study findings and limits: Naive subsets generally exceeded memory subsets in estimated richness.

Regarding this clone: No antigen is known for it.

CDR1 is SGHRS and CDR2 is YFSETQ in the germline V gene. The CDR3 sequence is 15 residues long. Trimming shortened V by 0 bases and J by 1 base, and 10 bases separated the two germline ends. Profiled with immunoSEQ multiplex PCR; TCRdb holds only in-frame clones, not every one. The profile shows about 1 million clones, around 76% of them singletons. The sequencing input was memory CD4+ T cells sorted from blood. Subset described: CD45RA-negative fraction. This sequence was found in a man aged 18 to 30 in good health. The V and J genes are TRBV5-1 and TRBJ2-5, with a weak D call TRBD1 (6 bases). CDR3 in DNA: TGCGCCAGCAGCTTGGGCCAGGGGCCCCAAGAGACCCAGTACTTC. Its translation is CASSLGQGPQETQYF.